The 15 T cell receptor beta chains given below trace back to one sample, sequenced in a study of tumor and adjacent non-tumor tissue in lung cancer. TCRbeta libraries were built with three rounds of nested PCR, modified from ARM-PCR. MiXCR was run by TCRdb on the multiplex PCR reads, yielding one entry per CDR3 protein. The table includes under 250,000 distinct CDR3 sequences, approximately 74% detected once. No cell sorting was done before RNA was extracted from the tissue. Sequenced input: lung tumor tissue. The receptors here all came from a man between 60 and 70 years old with non-small cell lung cancer.

The rearrangement links TRBV28 to TRBJ1-2, with D possibly matching TRBD1 (5 bases). Germline V CDR1 and CDR2: MDHEN, SYDVKM. The CDR3 runs 13 residues. Deletions cut 7 bases from V and 4 bases from J, with 13 bases between. As DNA, the CDR3 is TGTGCCAGCAAGTTTACAGGACCCTATGGCTACACCTTC. Its translation is CASKFTGPYGYTF.

The J gene is TRBJ2-5, the V gene TRBV12-3 or TRBV12-4; 7 bases match TRBD1. V was clipped by 5 bases and J by 5 bases; unmatched bases: 11. CDR3 length equals 15 residues. The CDR3 nucleotides are TGTGCCAGCAGTCCGCGACAGGGTCGGCAGGAGACCCAGTACTTC. Translating it yields CASSPRQGRQETQYF.

Note on this clonotype: Given a much more abundant clone one base away, this may be a read error. The chain employs TRBV5-5 and TRBJ2-1; tentative D call: TRBD2 (6 bases). The CDR3 is 16 residues long. Between the trimmed V and J ends, which lost 1 base and 2 bases, there was a span of 13 bases. CDR1 is SGHKS and CDR2 is YYEKEE in the germline V gene (reference sequence). CDR3 coding DNA: TGTGCCAGCAGCTTGACGGAGGGAGGTACCTACAATGAGCAGTTCTTC. Translation: CASSLTEGGTYNEQFF.

The chain combines TRBV12-5 with TRBJ2-1; 10 bases line up with TRBD2. This CDR3 spans 17 amino acids. Unmatched junction bases numbered 10, after V lost 6 bases and J lost 2 bases. CDR1 and CDR2 from the germline V gene are LGHNT and FRNRAP. CDR3 nucleotides: TGTGCTAGTGGGTCCTCACCTGGGACTAGCGCCTACAATGAGCAGTTCTTC. It codes for CASGSSPGTSAYNEQFF.

The chain employs TRBV24-1 and TRBJ2-1; 14 bases line up with TRBD2. The CDR3 has 19 residues. Germline-derived CDR1 and CDR2 are KGHDR and SFDVKD. The V segment lost 3 bases and the J segment 1 base; nucleotides outside the gene matches: 7. CDR3 protein: CATSDTGLAGGTSYNEQFF. The CDR3 DNA reads as TGTGCCACCAGTGATACCGGACTAGCGGGAGGCACATCCTACAATGAGCAGTTCTTC.

With regard to this clonotype: This may be a read error, as it is one base from a much larger clone. The J gene is TRBJ2-5, the V gene TRBV20-1; unclear D gene. Germline CDR1 DFQATT, CDR2 SNEGSKA (reference sequence). The CDR3 extends over 13 amino acids. CDR3 in amino acids: CGARVPPQETQYF. The DNA for the CDR3 is TGCGGTGCCAGAGTCCCTCCCCAAGAGACCCAGTACTTC.

On this clonotype itself: This sequence may be a read error, since a much larger clone differs from it by one base. The J gene is TRBJ2-7, the V gene TRBV29-1; D remains ambiguous. CDR1 is SQVTM, CDR2 ANQGSEA, per germline. There are 13 residues in the CDR3. In DNA form, the CDR3 reads TGCAGCGCCGGAGACGTCAGCTCCTACGAGGAGTACTTC. Translation gives CSAGDVSSYEEYF.

Comment on this clonotype: Just one base apart from a much larger clone, this may be a read error. The chain is built from TRBV5-4 and TRBJ1-2, with no clear D. Germline V CDR1 and CDR2: SGHNT, YYREEE (reference sequence). The CDR3 covers 14 residues. The CDR3: CALAMERIAYSYTF. CDR3 DNA: TGTGCGCTTGCCATGGAGAGGATAGCGTATAGCTACACCTTC.

This clonotype has more than one count but fewer than ten. CDR3 nucleotide sequence: TGTGCCGTTTGCCGGGACAGGAATTCCTACGAGCAGTACTTC. It is translated as CAVCRDRNSYEQYF. The genes are TRBV6-5 and TRBJ2-7; 8 bases fit TRBD1. The CDR3 sequence is 14 residues long. Trimming cost V 11 bases and J 1 base; bases outside gene matches: 10. In germline, CDR1 is MNHEY, CDR2 SVGAGI.

This clonotype was detected a few times. Being one base from a much bigger clone, this may be a read error. V usage is TRBV29-1 and J usage is TRBJ1-1, with D unresolved. This CDR3 is 12 amino acids long. V was pared by 7 bases and J by 3 bases, with 12 bases between. The V gene's germline CDR1 is SQVTM and CDR2 ANQGSEA. Written as DNA, the CDR3 is TGCAGCGCAGCCTGGGTTTACACTGAAGCTTTCTTT. Protein: CSAAWVYTEAFF. Variable domain in full (rest from reference TRBV29-1 and TRBJ1-1): SAVISQKPSRDICQRGTSLTIQCQVDSQVTMMFWYRQQPGQSLTLIATANQGSEATYESGFVIDKFPISRPNLTFSTLTVSNMSPEDSSIYLCSAAWVYTEAFFGQGTRLTVV.

This clonotype occurred a few times. This chain uses TRBV6-6 with TRBJ1-2, with a tentative D call TRBD1 (5 bases). The ends were cut back, 4 bases at V and 8 bases at J, with 14 bases in the middle. The germline V gene has CDR1 MNHNY and CDR2 SVGAGI (reference sequence). The CDR3 covers 13 residues. CDR3 region: CASSLSGTMGYTF. In nucleotides, the CDR3 is TGTGCCAGCAGTTTATCGGGGACCATGGGCTACACCTTC.

Note on this clonotype: A much larger clone differs from this one at a single base, so this may be a read error. The CDR3, as DNA: TGTGCCAGCAGTAGCTGCTCGAACACCGGGGAGCTGTTTTTT. This sequence encodes CASSSCSNTGELFF. The V gene is TRBV12-3 or TRBV12-4, the J gene TRBJ2-2; no reliable D call. The CDR3 spans 14 residues. Deletions cut 5 bases from V and 0 bases from J, with 7 bases between.

Worth noting for this clonotype: Being one base from a much bigger clone, this may be a read error. V usage is TRBV20-1 and J usage is TRBJ2-1; a weak D match, TRBD2 (5 bases). The CDR3 length is 14 residues. Germline V gene data show CDR1 as DFQATT and CDR2 as SNEGSKA (reference sequence). Trimming took off 3 bases at V and 5 bases at J, with 14 bases between the two ends. In nucleotides, the CDR3 is TGCAGTGCTAGCTTCCAGGACTCGAACAATGAGCAGTTCTTC. The encoded protein is CSASFQDSNNEQFF.

The chain carries TRBV5-1 and TRBJ2-3; 8 bases fit TRBD1. CDR1 is SGHRS and CDR2 is YFSETQ in the germline V gene. This CDR3 comprises 18 residues. V lost 7 bases, J lost 5 bases, and 21 bases stayed unmatched. This chain's CDR3 is CASLSGPIRTGSRDTQYF. For the CDR3, the DNA is TGCGCCAGCTTATCCGGACCCATAAGGACAGGGTCAAGAGATACGCAGTATTTT.

Notes on this clonotype: A clone one base away is much larger, so this may be a read error. The chain combines TRBV11-2 with TRBJ2-7; D possibly corresponds to TRBD2 (5 bases). With 7 bases removed from V and 8 bases from J, the gap between germline ends came to 21 bases. This CDR3 is 14 amino acids long. The germline CDR1 and CDR2 sequences are SGHAT and FQNNGV. The CDR3 sequence: CASTELRARDKQYF. CDR3 DNA sequence: TGTGCCAGCACCGAACTGCGGGCCCGTGACAAGCAGTACTTC.